A single sample is the source of the 22 T cell receptor beta chains below, sequenced in a study of OX40 agonist ivuxolimab in advanced cancers. Profiled with immunoSEQ multiplex PCR; TCRdb holds only in-frame clones, not every one. The table shows approximately 60,000 clones, with approximately 90% occurring only once. The input for sequencing was CD4+ or CD8+ T cells sorted from blood, taken in a trial of the OX40 agonist ivuxolimab. Source of these receptors: an adult with an advanced solid tumor such as melanoma, head and neck, liver or kidney cancer.

J is TRBJ2-7 and V is TRBV27, with 9 bases fitting TRBD2. The CDR3 has 15 amino acids. Germline loops: CDR1 MNHEY, CDR2 SMNVEV (reference sequence). V dropped 1 base and J dropped 4; count of bases not matched to a gene: 5. CDR3 sequence: CASSLLAGGTYEQYF. The CDR3 DNA is TGTGCCAGCAGTTTATTGGCGGGAGGGACTTACGAGCAGTACTTC.

The rearrangement joins TRBV5-6 to TRBJ2-7; D not resolved. This CDR3 is built from 14 residues. The germline gives CDR1 SGHDT, CDR2 YYEEEE. V lost 4 bases and J 4 bases, leaving 15 bases between the germline ends. CDR3 bases: TGTGCCAGCAGCGTCCCTACGGTGGGGTACGAGCAGTACTTC. Its protein is CASSVPTVGYEQYF.

The CDR3: CATGTGGYEQYF. As DNA, the CDR3 is TGTGCCACCGGGACAGGGGGGTACGAGCAGTACTTC. The chain is built from TRBV15 and TRBJ2-7; 11 positions agree with TRBD1. This CDR3 comprises 12 residues. The V gene end was trimmed by 8 bases and the J gene end by 4 bases; junction bases not matched to a gene: 1. Looked up from germline, CDR1 is LNHNV and CDR2 is YYDKDF (reference sequence). The full variable domain, its missing parts supplied by reference TRBV15 and TRBJ2-7, is DAMVIQNPRYQVTQFGKPVTLSCSQTLNHNVMYWYQQKSSQAPKLLFHYYDKDFNNEADTPDNFQSRRPNTSFCFLDIRSPGLGDTAMYLCATGTGGYEQYFGPGTRLTVT.

DNA of the CDR3: TGTGCCAGCAGTGCGTTCCTGGGCAATGAGCAGTTCTTC. Encoded protein: CASSAFLGNEQFF. J is TRBJ2-1 and V is TRBV14; D unresolved. The germline V gene encodes CDR1 SGHDN and CDR2 FVKESK. Trimming stripped 6 bases from V and 6 bases from J, with 12 bases between. The CDR3 contains 13 residues.

Turning to this clone: Other DNA sequences in the same sample also yield this CDR3. The J gene is TRBJ2-7, the V gene TRBV29-1; possible D gene TRBD2, 6 bases. The CDR3 sequence is 13 residues long. V was pared by 4 bases and J by 0 bases, with 10 bases between. Germline loops: CDR1 SQVTM, CDR2 ANQGSEA. CDR3 sequence reads: CSVVGGSSYEQYF. CDR3 DNA sequence: TGCAGCGTTGTGGGGGGTTCCTCCTACGAGCAGTACTTC.

The chain combines TRBV5-6 with TRBJ1-2; D is possibly TRBD1 (6 bases). There are 13 residues in the CDR3. Germline V gene data show CDR1 as SGHDT and CDR2 as YYEEEE. Trimming removed 4 bases from V and 4 bases from J, with 11 bases in between. Written as DNA, the CDR3 is TGTGCCAGCAGCCCGACAGGCCGCTATGGCTACACCTTC. Amino acid sequence: CASSPTGRYGYTF.

The chain couples TRBV28 to TRBJ1-1; TRBD1 matches at 10 bases. Germline-derived CDR1 and CDR2 are MDHEN and SYDVKM. Trimming took 4 bases from V and 4 from J; bases not matched to a gene: 0. CDR3 length: 13 residues. CDR3 coding DNA: TGTGCCAGCAGTTGGACAGGGGGCACTGAAGCTTTCTTT. It specifies CASSWTGGTEAFF.

The chain uses TRBV5-1 and TRBJ2-2; D gene unclear. Germline V gene lookup returns CDR1 SGHRS and CDR2 YFSETQ. With 1 base removed from V and 5 bases from J, the gap between germline ends came to 12 bases. The CDR3 is made up of 15 amino acids. The CDR3 DNA sequence: TGCGCCAGCAGCTTGACCAGGCTAGGGACCGGGGAGCTGTTTTTT. Translation: CASSLTRLGTGELFF. Using reference TRBV5-1 and TRBJ2-2 for the parts outside the CDR3, the full variable domain is KAGVTQTPRYLIKTRGQQVTLSCSPISGHRSVSWYQQTPGQGLQFLFEYFSETQRNKGNFPGRFSGRQFSNSRSEMNVSTLELGDSALYLCASSLTRLGTGELFFGEGSRLTVL.

The gene calls are TRBV10-3 and TRBJ1-3; no clear D gene. V lost 3 bases to trimming and J lost 4 bases, with 10 bases between them. The CDR3 is 14 residues long. Germline lookup yields CDR1 ENHRY and CDR2 SYGVKD. CDR3 coding DNA: TGTGCCATCAGTGACGGAGCACAGGGAAACACCATATATTTT. As protein: CAISDGAQGNTIYF.

This chain uses TRBV27 with TRBJ2-7; no clear D gene. The CDR3 is 11 amino acids. The V gene lost 6 bases and the J gene lost 2 bases, with 5 bases spanning the gap. The germline V gene has CDR1 MNHEY and CDR2 SMNVEV (reference sequence). This chain's CDR3 is CASSLTYEQYF. The CDR3 DNA reads as TGTGCCAGCAGCCTAACCTACGAGCAGTACTTC.

The chain recombines TRBV28 with TRBJ2-7, with 8 nucleotides matching TRBD2. Trimming at V came to 5 bases and at J to 7 bases, leaving 19 bases not matched to a gene. CDR3 length: 17 residues. Germline CDR1 and CDR2: MDHEN and SYDVKM. Here the CDR3 reads CASSLGLALSPIREQYF. CDR3 nucleotides: TGTGCCAGCAGTCTTGGACTAGCCCTGTCACCGATTCGGGAGCAGTACTTC.

The rearrangement links TRBV6-6 to TRBJ1-5; D gene ambiguous. The CDR3 sequence is 13 residues long. CDR1 is MNHNY and CDR2 is SVGAGI in the germline V gene (reference sequence). Deletions cut 6 bases from V and 1 base from J, with 7 bases between. The CDR3 loop reads CASRSESNQPQHF. Here the CDR3 DNA reads TGTGCCAGCAGATCGGAAAGCAATCAGCCCCAGCATTTT.

The rearrangement links TRBV7-8 to TRBJ2-5; D might be TRBD1 or TRBD2, each matching 5 bases. Germline CDR1 SGHVS, CDR2 FQNEAQ. The CDR3 extends over 19 amino acids. The ends were cut back, 2 bases at V and 0 bases at J, with 22 bases in the middle. The CDR3 nucleotides read TGTGCCAGCAGCTTAACCACTTCCGGGACCCCACCAAACCAAGAGACCCAGTACTTC. Translation: CASSLTTSGTPPNQETQYF.

The chain is built from TRBV27 and TRBJ2-7, with 10 bases aligning to TRBD2. The V gene end was trimmed by 8 bases and the J gene end by 0 bases; junction bases not matched to a gene: 7. The CDR3 loop spans 15 amino acids. Germline CDR1 MNHEY, CDR2 SMNVEV (reference sequence). CDR3 sequence: CASAPSGSSSYEQYF. The CDR3 bases are TGTGCCAGCGCTCCTAGCGGGAGCTCCTCCTACGAGCAGTACTTC.

The rearrangement joins TRBV2 to TRBJ2-1; maybe TRBD2 (5 bases). V was trimmed by 3 bases and J by 9 bases, leaving 12 bases between them. CDR1 is SNHLY and CDR2 is FYNNEI in the germline V gene. The CDR3 has 13 amino acids. The CDR3 region has the DNA TGTGCCAGCAGTGATACGCGGGTCAGTGAGCAGTTCTTC. As protein: CASSDTRVSEQFF.

The chain carries TRBV14 and TRBJ2-7; D remains ambiguous. The CDR3 extends over 15 amino acids. The germline gives CDR1 SGHDN, CDR2 FVKESK. The germline V and J ends were trimmed by 1 base and 0 bases, with 10 bases remaining between them. The CDR3 DNA reads TGTGCCAGCAGCCAAGGTTCCACCCCCTCCTACGAGCAGTACTTC. This gives the protein CASSQGSTPSYEQYF.

The chain has TRBV11-1 and TRBJ2-7; either TRBD1 or TRBD2 may supply D (10 bases each). V gave up 5 bases and J gave up 4 bases, with 27 bases separating them. CDR1 is SGHAT and CDR2 is FQDESV in the germline V gene (reference sequence). This CDR3 is built from 18 residues. The CDR3 protein is CASSRDRGRVSGRYEQYF. The CDR3 DNA follows: TGTGCCAGCAGCCGCGACAGGGGGCGCGTTAGCGGGAGGTACGAGCAGTACTTC.

This clone was seen just once. The chain recombines TRBV9 with TRBJ2-3; D unclear. Trimming shortened V by 2 bases and J by 6 bases, and 4 bases separated the two germline ends. The CDR3 is 11 residues long. CDR1 and CDR2 (germline): SGDLS, YYNGEE. The CDR3 is CASSVGDTQYF. CDR3 DNA sequence: TGTGCCAGCAGCGTCGGGGATACGCAGTATTTT.

This clone has a single count. The chain recombines TRBV5-1 with TRBJ1-1, with a possible D match to TRBD1 (6 bases). This CDR3 spans 15 amino acids. The germline V gene has CDR1 SGHRS and CDR2 YFSETQ. Trimming took 4 bases from V and 6 from J, leaving 19 bases between them. CDR3 sequence: CASSPSTGGRPEAFF. The CDR3, as DNA: TGCGCCAGCAGCCCTAGTACGGGGGGCCGGCCTGAAGCTTTCTTT.

The J gene is TRBJ2-7, the V gene TRBV6-5; 10 positions match TRBD2. Germline trimming cut 10 bases from V and 7 bases from J; bases unmatched to any gene: 10. The CDR3 has 13 amino acids. Germline V gene sequence: CDR1 MNHEY, CDR2 SVGAGI. The CDR3 nucleotides read TGTGCCACCCTGGAGGGACTAGCGTGGGAGCAGTACTTC. This gives the protein CATLEGLAWEQYF.

The chain is built from TRBV13 and TRBJ1-1, with D tentatively TRBD1 (5 bases). CDR1 and CDR2 (germline): PRHDT, FYEKMQ (reference sequence). This CDR3 has 15 amino acids. V lost 5 bases, J lost 1 base, and 14 bases lay in between. CDR3 sequence (DNA): TGTGCCAGCAGCGGCACCGGGACGGCGAACACTGAAGCTTTCTTT. It yields the protein CASSGTGTANTEAFF.

Only one count was recorded for this clone. The V gene is TRBV27, the J gene TRBJ2-1; D unclear. The V and J ends lost 6 bases and 6 bases respectively, with 9 bases between them. There are 12 residues in the CDR3. The V gene's germline CDR1 is MNHEY and CDR2 SMNVEV (reference sequence). CDR3 protein: CASSPKGNEQFF. As DNA, the CDR3 is TGTGCCAGCAGCCCAAAGGGCAATGAGCAGTTCTTC.